This paragraph covers one T cell receptor (beta chain) sequence. This record belongs to a study of blood T cells in healthy people across ages. PCR was performed a second time for roughly 7 to 12 cycles using a sample-barcoded 5' primer and a J-beta primer mix. One entry per CDR3 protein, called by TCRdb with MiXCR from the 5' RACE reads. The sample holds about 1,800,000 distinct CDR3 sequences; 28% are singletons and the top ten take around 7.7%. Sequenced material: blood. The source is a young woman in good health.

CDR3 sequence: CASSEARGFNQPQHF. As DNA, the CDR3 is TGTGCCAGCAGTGAAGCCCGGGGGTTCAATCAGCCCCAGCATTTT. The chain uses TRBV6-1 and TRBJ1-5; possible D gene TRBD1, 5 bases. The CDR3 has 15 amino acids. CDR1 MNHNS and CDR2 SASEGT come from the germline V gene. Trimming cost V 0 bases and J 3 bases, with 9 bases left between them.